Below, 18 T cell receptor beta chains from the same sample are listed, as sequenced in a study of blood T cells in healthy people across ages. With a J-beta primer mix and a sample-barcoded 5' primer, a second PCR ran roughly 6 to 12 cycles. TCRdb processed the 5' RACE reads anew with MiXCR; each CDR3 protein has one entry. The sample carries about 1 million distinct CDR3 sequences, under 45% recorded once. Sequencing input: blood. These receptors were collected from a woman aged 60 to 75 in good health.

The table lists this clonotype with a count of one. It may be a read error: a sequence one base away is much more abundant. The genes are TRBV29-1 and TRBJ2-4, with 8 bases matching TRBD1. V shed 6 bases, J shed 3 bases, and the junction held 10 bases outside the gene matches. The CDR3 runs 15 residues. CDR1 is SQVTM, CDR2 ANQGSEA, per germline. The CDR3 bases are TGCAGCGTGGAGGGACAGGATGCAAACAAAAACATTCAGTACTTC. This sequence encodes CSVEGQDANKNIQYF. Based on the CDR3 plus reference TRBV29-1 and TRBJ2-4, the full variable domain is SAVISQKPSRDICQRGTSLTIQCQVDSQVTMMFWYRQQPGQSLTLIATANQGSEATYESGFVIDKFPISRPNLTFSTLTVSNMSPEDSSIYLCSVEGQDANKNIQYFGAGTRLSVL.

In its sample, this clonotype was seen a few times. The V gene is TRBV20-1, the J gene TRBJ2-7; TRBD1 matches 8 bases. Germline CDR1 is DFQATT and CDR2 is SNEGSKA (reference sequence). J gave up 3 bases and V 4 bases, and 8 bases lay outside the gene matches. This CDR3 region has 14 residues. The CDR3 DNA reads as TGCAGTGCTACCCAGGGGGCTGTAGGCTACGAGCAGTACTTC. Its protein product is CSATQGAVGYEQYF.

This clonotype has only a few counts. The chain links TRBV27 to TRBJ2-7, with D perhaps TRBD1 (6 bases). There are 11 residues in the CDR3. V was cut by 6 bases and J by 5 bases, with 8 bases left in between. Germline CDR1 and CDR2: MNHEY and SMNVEV (reference sequence). This CDR3 is CASRGADEQYF. The CDR3 DNA is TGTGCCAGCAGGGGGGCAGACGAGCAGTACTTC.

As to this clonotype: A read error may produce the germline difference seen at one junction end. J is TRBJ1-5 and V is TRBV18; 11 bases are shared with TRBD1. The CDR3 runs to 15 residues. Germline V lookup: CDR1 KGHSH, CDR2 LQKENI. The CDR3 is CASSLGQGEDQPRHF. Here the CDR3 DNA reads TGTGCCAGCTCACTGGGACAGGGGGAGGATCAGCCCCGGCATTTT.

To note about this clonotype: The DNA is omitted, as the CDR3 cannot be located on it reliably, and the CDR3 follows TCRdb's listing. The gene calls are TRBV12-3 or TRBV12-4 and TRBJ2-7; the table calls TRBD2, which could not be checked here. The CDR3 length is 16 residues, termini included. CDR3 loop: CASSFSPPSVPYEQYF.

This clonotype was seen a handful of times. The V call is TRBV20-1, the J call TRBJ2-3; D is perhaps TRBD2 (5 bases). The CDR3 length is 13 residues. Germline V gives CDR1 DFQATT, CDR2 SNEGSKA (reference sequence). Between the trimmed V and J ends, which lost 6 bases and 4 bases, there was a span of 14 bases. CDR3 nucleotides: TGCAGTGCCAACGCAGCGGATCCAGATACGCAGTATTTT. Amino acids: CSANAADPDTQYF.

This chain links TRBV12-3 or TRBV12-4 with TRBJ2-1; a weak D match, TRBD1 (5 bases). V dropped 6 bases and J dropped 0 bases, with 15 bases sitting between them. This CDR3 is built from 16 residues. CDR3 amino acids: CASSQQASSSYNEQFF. The CDR3 DNA is TGTGCCAGCAGCCAACAGGCAAGCAGCTCCTACAATGAGCAGTTCTTC.

The V gene is TRBV7-2, the J gene TRBJ2-7, with a tentative D call TRBD2 (6 bases). Germline CDR1 is SGHTA and CDR2 is FQGNSA. This CDR3 contains 18 residues. The germline V and J ends were trimmed by 2 bases and 0 bases, with 20 bases remaining between them. Here the CDR3 DNA reads TGTGCCAGCAGCTTATCAGAGGCGGGGTGGATTAGCTCCTACGAGCAGTACTTC. It codes for CASSLSEAGWISSYEQYF. Full variable domain (missing parts from reference TRBV7-2 and TRBJ2-7): GAGVSQSPSNKVTEKGKDVELRCDPISGHTALYWYRQSLGQGLEFLIYFQGNSAPDKSGLPSDRFSAERTGGSVSTLTIQRTQQEDSAVYLCASSLSEAGWISSYEQYFGPGTRLTVT.

The table lists this clonotype with a few counts. The chain uses TRBV12-3 or TRBV12-4 and TRBJ1-5; possibly TRBD1 for D (6 bases). V was trimmed by 5 bases and J by 1 base, leaving 12 bases between them. The CDR3 is 15 residues long. The CDR3 DNA reads as TGTGCCAGCAGTCCTACAGGGTTAAGCAATCAGCCCCAGCATTTT. As protein: CASSPTGLSNQPQHF.

This clonotype has only a few counts. The rearrangement links TRBV29-1 to TRBJ2-1, with TRBD1 identical over 8 bases. J lost 7 bases, V lost 7 bases, and 12 bases had no gene match. From germline, CDR1 is SQVTM and CDR2 ANQGSEA. The CDR3 totals 14 residues. The CDR3: CSGGLGQGRNEQFF. The CDR3 DNA reads as TGCAGCGGGGGGTTAGGACAGGGACGAAATGAGCAGTTCTTC.

This chain uses TRBV20-1 with TRBJ1-1; D uncertain. The length of the CDR3 is 13 residues. V lost 1 base to trimming and J lost 1 base, with 7 bases between them. Germline CDR1 and CDR2: DFQATT and SNEGSKA (reference sequence). The CDR3 bases are TGCAGTGCTAGAGGCCTGGGGAACACTGAAGCTTTCTTT. Encoded protein: CSARGLGNTEAFF.

This clonotype was seen more than once but under ten times. This chain joins TRBV20-1 and TRBJ1-2, with TRBD1 identical over 7 bases. The germline CDR1 and CDR2 sequences are DFQATT and SNEGSKA (reference sequence). The CDR3 contains 15 residues. J lost 7 bases, V lost 1 base, and 12 bases had no gene match. CDR3 loop: CSARATGAAGFGYTF. The CDR3 region has the DNA TGCAGTGCTAGAGCTACAGGGGCCGCGGGTTTTGGCTACACCTTC.

The chain carries TRBV7-3 and TRBJ2-1; TRBD2 matches at 10 bases. CDR1 is SGHTA, CDR2 FQGTGA, per germline. J was trimmed by 6 bases and V by 1 base; bases with no gene match: 3. This CDR3 is built from 15 residues. The CDR3 protein is CASSLIAGGGNEQFF. The DNA for the CDR3 is TGTGCCAGCAGCTTAATAGCGGGAGGTGGCAATGAGCAGTTCTTC.

This clonotype was seen a handful of times. The chain joins TRBV4-2 to TRBJ2-1, with D perhaps matching TRBD2 (6 bases). CDR1 and CDR2 (germline): LGHNA, YNFKEQ. Trimming stripped 0 bases from V and 12 bases from J, with 15 bases between. The CDR3 runs 14 residues. The CDR3: CASSQESSARGQFF. Written as DNA, the CDR3 is TGTGCCAGCAGCCAAGAGTCTAGCGCGCGGGGGCAGTTCTTC.

The rearrangement links TRBV24-1 to TRBJ2-4, with TRBD1 as a possible D gene (6 bases). In germline, CDR1 is KGHDR, CDR2 SFDVKD. This CDR3 contains 17 residues. Trimming shortened V by 5 bases and J by 0 bases, and 16 bases separated the two germline ends. CDR3 DNA sequence: TGTGCCACCAGTGTTCTACAGGGAACTCTAGCCAAAAACATTCAGTACTTC. This codes for CATSVLQGTLAKNIQYF.

This clonotype has at least ten counts. This rearrangement joins TRBV12-3 or TRBV12-4 to TRBJ2-7, with unresolved D. This CDR3 spans 12 amino acids. Trimming shortened V by 2 bases and J by 3 bases, and 5 bases separated the two germline ends. The CDR3 sequence: CASSLSLYEQYF. The CDR3 DNA follows: TGTGCCAGCAGTTTAAGTCTCTACGAGCAGTACTTC.

This clonotype has only a few counts. The CDR3 region has the DNA TGCGCCAGCAGCCCGCGAGGTGTCGGCGAGCAGTACTTC. It specifies CASSPRGVGEQYF. The chain joins TRBV5-1 to TRBJ2-7, with D unresolved. This CDR3 region has 13 residues. CDR1 SGHRS and CDR2 YFSETQ come from the germline V gene. Trimming left V 4 bases short and J 6 bases short, with 14 bases between.

The sample holds a few counts of this clonotype. The chain uses TRBV5-1 and TRBJ2-7, with TRBD2 identical over 11 bases. From germline, CDR1 is SGHRS and CDR2 YFSETQ. V gave up 4 bases and J gave up 2 bases; unmatched junction bases: 5. The CDR3 runs 15 residues. CDR3 in DNA: TGCGCCAGCAGCCAGGGACTAGCGGACCCCTACGAGCAGTACTTC. Amino acid sequence: CASSQGLADPYEQYF.